This TCR beta chain is drawn from a study of blood T cell repertoires in COVID-19. Study background: Nucleic acid was either cDNA or gDNA, and it came from T cells, B-cell-depleted T cells, or PBMCs.

Assay: immunoSEQ multiplex PCR; the TCRdb copy retains only in-frame clones and omits some. The sample includes 200,000 or so clones, 80% to 90% of them seen just once. The V end lost 1 base, the J end lost 4 bases, and 16 bases lay between the germline ends. This CDR3 spans 16 amino acids. Looked up from germline, CDR1 is MNHEY and CDR2 is SMNVEV (reference sequence). Which cohort a participant joined came from the clinical history participants gave. The specimen sequenced was PBMCs or T cells enriched from blood (not recorded which). The chain employs TRBV27 and TRBJ1-1, with a possible D match to TRBD1 (5 bases). The sequence derives from a woman in her thirties or forties with acute COVID-19. CDR3 sequence (DNA): TGTGCCAGCAGTTTATACCTACCAGGGTGGGCCACTGAAGCTTTCTTT. It translates to CASSLYLPGWATEAFF.